The present T cell receptor beta chain was sequenced within a study of cytomegalovirus exposure and HLA in healthy donors. The primer mix had 60 Vbeta and 13 Jbeta primers. Profiled with immunoSEQ multiplex PCR; TCRdb holds only in-frame clones, not every one. The profile shows approximately 190,000 clones, 87% of them singletons. A remark on this clone: Its specificity is unknown.

Study findings and constraints: For most TCR beta V segments, an earlier analysis put the productive rate at about 87% or about 30% of the time. The study labeled 180 or so TCR beta chains cytomegalovirus-associated. Later analysis identified around 15,000 TCR beta sequences associated with HLA alleles, using a false discovery rate threshold of 0.05.

V lost 4 bases to trimming and J lost 0 bases, with 16 bases between them. This CDR3 is built from 18 residues. Germline lookup yields CDR1 SEHNR and CDR2 FQNEAQ (reference sequence). The receptor's source is a man aged 25-40 years in good health and CMV-seronegative. The chain joins TRBV7-9 to TRBJ1-6, with D possibly being TRBD1 (6 bases). Sequenced material: PBMCs. The CDR3 loop reads CASSSTRTDSSYNSPLHF. The CDR3 region has the DNA TGTGCCAGCAGCTCTACTCGGACAGACAGCTCCTATAATTCACCCCTCCACTTT.